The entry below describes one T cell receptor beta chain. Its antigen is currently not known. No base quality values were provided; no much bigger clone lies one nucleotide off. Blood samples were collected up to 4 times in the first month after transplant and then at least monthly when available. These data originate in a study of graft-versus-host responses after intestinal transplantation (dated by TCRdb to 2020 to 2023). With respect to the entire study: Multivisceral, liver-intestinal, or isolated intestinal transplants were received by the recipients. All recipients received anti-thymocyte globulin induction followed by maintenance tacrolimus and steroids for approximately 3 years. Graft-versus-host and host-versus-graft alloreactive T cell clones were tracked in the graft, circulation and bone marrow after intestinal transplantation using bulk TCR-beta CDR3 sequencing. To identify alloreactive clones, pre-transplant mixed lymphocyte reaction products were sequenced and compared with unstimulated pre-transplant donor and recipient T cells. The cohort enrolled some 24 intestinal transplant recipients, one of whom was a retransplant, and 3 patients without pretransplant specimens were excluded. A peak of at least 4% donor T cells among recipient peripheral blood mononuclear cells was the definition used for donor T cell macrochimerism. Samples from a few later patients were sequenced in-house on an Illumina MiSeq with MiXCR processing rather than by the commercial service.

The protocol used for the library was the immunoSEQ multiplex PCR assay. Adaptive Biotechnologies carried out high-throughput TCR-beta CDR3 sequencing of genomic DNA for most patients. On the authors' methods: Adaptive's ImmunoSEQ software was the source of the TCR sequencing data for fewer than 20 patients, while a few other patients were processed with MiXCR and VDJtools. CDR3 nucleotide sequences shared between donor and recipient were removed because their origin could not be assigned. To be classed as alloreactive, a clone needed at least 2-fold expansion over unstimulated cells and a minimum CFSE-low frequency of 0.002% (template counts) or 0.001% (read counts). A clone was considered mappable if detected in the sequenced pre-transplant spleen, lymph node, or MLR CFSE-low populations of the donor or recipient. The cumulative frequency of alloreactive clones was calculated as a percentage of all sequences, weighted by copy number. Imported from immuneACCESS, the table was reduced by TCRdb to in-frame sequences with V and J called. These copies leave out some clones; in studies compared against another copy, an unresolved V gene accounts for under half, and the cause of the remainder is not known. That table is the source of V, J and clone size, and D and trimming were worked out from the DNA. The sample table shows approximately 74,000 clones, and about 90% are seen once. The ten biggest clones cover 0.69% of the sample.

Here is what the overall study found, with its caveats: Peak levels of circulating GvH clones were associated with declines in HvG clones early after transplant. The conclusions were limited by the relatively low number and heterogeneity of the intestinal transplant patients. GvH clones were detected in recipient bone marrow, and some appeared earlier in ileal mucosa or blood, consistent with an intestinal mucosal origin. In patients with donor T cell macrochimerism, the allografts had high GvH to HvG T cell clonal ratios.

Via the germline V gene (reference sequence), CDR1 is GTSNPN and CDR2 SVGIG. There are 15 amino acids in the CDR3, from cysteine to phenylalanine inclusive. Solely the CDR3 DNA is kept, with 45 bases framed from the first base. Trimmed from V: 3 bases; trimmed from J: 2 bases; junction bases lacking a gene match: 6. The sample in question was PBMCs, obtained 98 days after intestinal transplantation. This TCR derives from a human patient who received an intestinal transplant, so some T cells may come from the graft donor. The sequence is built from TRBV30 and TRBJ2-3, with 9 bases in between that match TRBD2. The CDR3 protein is CAWRRGRANTDTQYF. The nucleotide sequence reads TGTGCCTGGAGGCGCGGGAGGGCGAACACAGATACGCAGTATTTT.